This T cell receptor (beta chain) was sequenced for a study of glioma-infiltrating T cells. Findings and caveats of the study: Above-expected tissue-blood divergence occurred in all gliomas, most in low-grade ones. Only very few CDR3 sequences appeared in both tissue and blood.

Concerning this clonotype: The antigen remains undetermined.

CDR1 and CDR2 (germline): DFQATT, SNEGSKA (reference sequence). The V segment lost 6 bases and the J segment 3 bases; nucleotides outside the gene matches: 8. The CDR3 has 14 residues. Amplification of TCR alpha and beta CDR3 regions from RNA used iRepertoire nested multiplex PCR. For one-step reverse transcription and amplification, 100-400 ng of tissue mRNA or PBMC total RNA was used. MiXCR was run by TCRdb on the multiplex PCR reads, yielding one entry per CDR3 protein. The table has 15,000 to 20,000 distinct CDR3 sequences, 58% seen once. The sequenced sample was glioma tissue, nonneoplastic brain tissue, or PBMCs (not recorded which). The receptor was derived from a human donor with low-grade glioma or glioblastoma, undergoing nonglioma brain surgery, or in good health (not recorded which). The J gene is TRBJ2-3, the V gene TRBV20-1; 8 bases map to TRBD1. The CDR3 DNA follows: TGCAGTGCCAGACGGGACAGGAGTACAGATACGCAGTATTTT. This gives the protein CSARRDRSTDTQYF.